This T cell receptor beta chain was sequenced during a study of blood T cell repertoires in COVID-19. Clones were sequenced by immunoSEQ multiplex PCR, and TCRdb holds only the in-frame ones, with some missing. The sample records tens of thousands of clones, more than 65% being singletons. The CDR3 sequence is 14 residues long. V lost 3 bases to trimming and J lost 1 base, with 6 bases between them. Per the germline V gene, CDR1 is SGHTA and CDR2 is FQGTGA. This clone was observed a few times. The TCR was taken from a human donor in a cohort sampled during active COVID-19. V and J are TRBV7-3 and TRBJ2-2; unclear D gene. Source material: peripheral blood. The CDR3 DNA is TGTGCCAGCAGCTTTTCCGGGAACACCGGGGAGCTGTTTTTT. Protein sequence: CASSFSGNTGELFF.